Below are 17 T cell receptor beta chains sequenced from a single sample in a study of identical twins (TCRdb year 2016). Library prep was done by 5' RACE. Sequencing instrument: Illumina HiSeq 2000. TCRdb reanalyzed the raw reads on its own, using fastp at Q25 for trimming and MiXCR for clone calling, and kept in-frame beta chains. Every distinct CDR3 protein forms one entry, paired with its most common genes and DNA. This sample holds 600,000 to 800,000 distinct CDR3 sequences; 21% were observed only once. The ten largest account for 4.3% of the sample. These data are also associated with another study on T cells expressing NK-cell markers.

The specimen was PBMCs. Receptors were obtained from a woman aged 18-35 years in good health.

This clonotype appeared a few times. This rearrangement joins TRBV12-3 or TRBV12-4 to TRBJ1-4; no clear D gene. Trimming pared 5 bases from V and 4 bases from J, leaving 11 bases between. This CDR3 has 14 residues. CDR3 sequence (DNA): TGTGCCAGCAGTGAAGGACTGATTAATGAAAAACTGTTTTTT. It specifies CASSEGLINEKLFF.

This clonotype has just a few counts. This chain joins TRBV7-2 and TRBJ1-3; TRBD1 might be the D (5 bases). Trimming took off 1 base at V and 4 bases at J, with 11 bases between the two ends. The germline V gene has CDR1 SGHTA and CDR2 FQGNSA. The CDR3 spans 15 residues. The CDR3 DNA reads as TGTGCCAGCAGCTTAGAGTCGGGGCCCGGAAACACCATATATTTT. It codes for CASSLESGPGNTIYF.

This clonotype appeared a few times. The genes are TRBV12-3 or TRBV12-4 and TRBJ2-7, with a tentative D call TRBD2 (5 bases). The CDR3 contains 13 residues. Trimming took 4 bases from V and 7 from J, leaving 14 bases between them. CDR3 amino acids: CASSSRRSGEQYF. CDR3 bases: TGTGCCAGCAGTTCTAGGAGGTCTGGAGAGCAGTACTTC.

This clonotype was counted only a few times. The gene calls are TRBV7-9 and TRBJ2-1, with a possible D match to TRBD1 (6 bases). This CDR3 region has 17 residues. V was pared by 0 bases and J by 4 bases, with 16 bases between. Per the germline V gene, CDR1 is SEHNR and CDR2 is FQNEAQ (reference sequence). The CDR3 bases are TGTGCCAGCAGCTTAGCGCTTCTAGCAAGGGGGTACAATGAGCAGTTCTTC. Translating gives CASSLALLARGYNEQFF.

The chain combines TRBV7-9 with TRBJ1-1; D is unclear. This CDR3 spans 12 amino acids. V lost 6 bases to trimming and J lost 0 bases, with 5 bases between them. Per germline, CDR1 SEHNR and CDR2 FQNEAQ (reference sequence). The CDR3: CASRQMNTEAFF. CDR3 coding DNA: TGTGCCAGCAGACAAATGAACACTGAAGCTTTCTTT.

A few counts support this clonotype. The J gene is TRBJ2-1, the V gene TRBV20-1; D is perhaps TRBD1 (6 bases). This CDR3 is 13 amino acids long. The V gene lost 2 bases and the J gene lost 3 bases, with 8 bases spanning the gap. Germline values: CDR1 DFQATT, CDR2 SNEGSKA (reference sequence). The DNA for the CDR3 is TGCAGTGCTAGATGGGGGCGCTACAATGAGCAGTTCTTC. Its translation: CSARWGRYNEQFF.

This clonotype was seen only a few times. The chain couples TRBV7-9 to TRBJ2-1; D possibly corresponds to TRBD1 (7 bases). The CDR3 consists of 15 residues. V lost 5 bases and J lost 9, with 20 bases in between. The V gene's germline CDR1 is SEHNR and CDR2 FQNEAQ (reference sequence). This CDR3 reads CASSPQPGGISEQFF. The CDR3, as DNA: TGTGCCAGCAGCCCACAACCAGGGGGGATAAGTGAGCAGTTCTTC.

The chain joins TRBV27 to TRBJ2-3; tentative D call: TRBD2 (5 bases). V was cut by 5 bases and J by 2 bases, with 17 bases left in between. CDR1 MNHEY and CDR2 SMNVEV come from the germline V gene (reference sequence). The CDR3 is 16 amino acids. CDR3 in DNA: TGTGCCAGCAGTGGTCTAGCTACAGACCCCACAGATACGCAGTATTTT. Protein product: CASSGLATDPTDTQYF.

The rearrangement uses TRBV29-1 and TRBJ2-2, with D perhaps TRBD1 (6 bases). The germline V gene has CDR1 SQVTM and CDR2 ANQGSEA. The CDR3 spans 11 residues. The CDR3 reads CTGANTGELFF. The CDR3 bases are TGCACAGGGGCGAACACCGGGGAGCTGTTTTTT.

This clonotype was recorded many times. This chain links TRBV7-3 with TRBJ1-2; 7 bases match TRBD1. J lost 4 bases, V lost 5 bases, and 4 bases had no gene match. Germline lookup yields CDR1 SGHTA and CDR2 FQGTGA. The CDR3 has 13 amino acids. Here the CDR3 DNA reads TGTGCCAGCAGCCGGGGACAGTCCTATGGCTACACCTTC. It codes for CASSRGQSYGYTF.

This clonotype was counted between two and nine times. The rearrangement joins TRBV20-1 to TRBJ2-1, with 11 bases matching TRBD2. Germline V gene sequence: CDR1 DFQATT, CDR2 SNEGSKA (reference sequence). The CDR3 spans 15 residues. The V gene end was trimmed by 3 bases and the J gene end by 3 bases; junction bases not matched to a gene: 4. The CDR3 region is CSARDGTSGYNEQFF. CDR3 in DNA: TGCAGTGCTAGGGACGGGACTAGCGGCTACAATGAGCAGTTCTTC.

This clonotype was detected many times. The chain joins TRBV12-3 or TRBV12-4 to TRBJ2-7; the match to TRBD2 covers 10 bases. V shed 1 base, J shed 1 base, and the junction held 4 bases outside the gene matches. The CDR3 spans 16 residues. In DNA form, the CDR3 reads TGTGCCAGCAGTTTAGGATTAGCGGGAGGTTCCTACGAGCAGTACTTC. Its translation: CASSLGLAGGSYEQYF.

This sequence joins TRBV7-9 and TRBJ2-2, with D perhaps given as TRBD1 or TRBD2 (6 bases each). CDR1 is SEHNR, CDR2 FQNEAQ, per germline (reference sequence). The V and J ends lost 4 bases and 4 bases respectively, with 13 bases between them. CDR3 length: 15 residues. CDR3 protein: CASSSQRGATGELFF. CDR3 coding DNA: TGTGCCAGCAGCTCCCAAAGGGGGGCCACCGGGGAGCTGTTTTTT.

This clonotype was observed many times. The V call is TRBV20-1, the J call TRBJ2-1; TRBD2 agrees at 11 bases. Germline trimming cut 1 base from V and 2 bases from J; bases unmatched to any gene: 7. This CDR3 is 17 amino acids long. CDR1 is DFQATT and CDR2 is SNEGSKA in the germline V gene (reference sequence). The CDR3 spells CSARVELGLAAYNEQFF. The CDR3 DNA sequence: TGCAGTGCTAGAGTCGAGCTGGGACTAGCGGCCTACAATGAGCAGTTCTTC.

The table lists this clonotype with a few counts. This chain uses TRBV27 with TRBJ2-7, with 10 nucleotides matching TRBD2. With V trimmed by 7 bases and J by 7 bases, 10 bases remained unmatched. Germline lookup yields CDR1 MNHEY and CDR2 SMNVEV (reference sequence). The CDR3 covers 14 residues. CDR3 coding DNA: TGTGCCAGCAAAGCTAGCGGGAGCGTATATGAGCAGTACTTC. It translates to CASKASGSVYEQYF.

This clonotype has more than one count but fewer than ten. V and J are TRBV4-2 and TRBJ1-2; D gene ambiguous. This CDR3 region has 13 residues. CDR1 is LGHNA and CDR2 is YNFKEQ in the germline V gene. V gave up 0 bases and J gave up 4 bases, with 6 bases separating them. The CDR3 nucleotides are TGTGCCAGCAGCCAAGATACGAGCTATGGCTACACCTTC. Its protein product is CASSQDTSYGYTF.

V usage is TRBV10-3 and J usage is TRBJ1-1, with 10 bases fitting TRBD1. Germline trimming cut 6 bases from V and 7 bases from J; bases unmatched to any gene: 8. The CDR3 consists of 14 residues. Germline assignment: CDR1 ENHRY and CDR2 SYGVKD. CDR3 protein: CAIREDRGSNEAFF. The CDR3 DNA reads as TGTGCCATCAGGGAGGACAGGGGGAGTAATGAAGCTTTCTTT.